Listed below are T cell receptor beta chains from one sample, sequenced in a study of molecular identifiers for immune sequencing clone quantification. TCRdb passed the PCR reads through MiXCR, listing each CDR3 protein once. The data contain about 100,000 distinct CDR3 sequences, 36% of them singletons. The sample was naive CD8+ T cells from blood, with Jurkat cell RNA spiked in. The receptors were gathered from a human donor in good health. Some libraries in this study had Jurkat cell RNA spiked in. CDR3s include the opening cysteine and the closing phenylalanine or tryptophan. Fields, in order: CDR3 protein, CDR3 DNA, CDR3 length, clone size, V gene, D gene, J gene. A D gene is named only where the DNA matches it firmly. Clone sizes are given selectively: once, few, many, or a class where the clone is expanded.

CASSLDSFSNQPQHF	TGCGCCAGCAGCCTTGACAGTTTTAGCAATCAGCCCCAGCATTTT	15	many	TRBV4-1	-	TRBJ1-5
CASSQASPVDSNEQFF	TGCGCCAGCAGCCAAGCGAGCCCGGTAGATAGCAATGAGCAGTTCTTC	16	many	TRBV4-1	-	TRBJ2-1
CASSPLVDPSYEQYF	TGTGCCAGCAGCCCTCTTGTGGATCCCTCCTACGAGCAGTACTTC	15	-	TRBV7-9	-	TRBJ2-7
CASRGIWTVTDTQYF	TGTGCCAGCAGGGGGATCTGGACAGTCACAGATACGCAGTATTTT	15	many	TRBV12-3/TRBV12-4	-	TRBJ2-3
CASSYSFPRTSGSHVQYF	TGTGCCAGCAGTTACTCCTTCCCCCGGACTAGCGGGAGTCACGTGCAGTACTTC	18	-	TRBV6-6	TRBD2	TRBJ2-7
CASSRPSYNEQFF	TGTGCCAGCAGTCGGCCCTCCTACAATGAGCAGTTCTTC	13	-	TRBV9	-	TRBJ2-1
CSARGGLRDSEYGELFF	TGCAGTGCTAGAGGAGGGTTGCGGGATTCGGAGTACGGGGAGCTGTTTTTT	17	-	TRBV20-1	-	TRBJ2-2
CASSFSGSSYNEQFF	TGTGCCAGCAGCTTTAGCGGGAGCTCCTACAATGAGCAGTTCTTC	15	few	TRBV7-9	TRBD2	TRBJ2-1
CASSFPPTRGLSEQYF	TGTGCCAGCAGTTTCCCCCCGACAAGGGGGCTGAGTGAGCAGTACTTC	16	-	TRBV12-3/TRBV12-4	TRBD1	TRBJ2-7
CASSQEARGYLTYYEQFF	TGCGCCAGCAGCCAAGAGGCACGGGGCTACCTCACCTACTATGAGCAGTTCTTC	18	-	TRBV4-3	-	TRBJ2-1
CASSREDTQYF	TGCGCCAGCAGCCGGGAAGATACGCAGTATTTT	11	many	TRBV4-3	-	TRBJ2-3
CSARSGGSSSYNEQFF	TGCAGTGCGAGGTCGGGAGGCTCAAGCTCCTACAATGAGCAGTTCTTC	16	-	TRBV20-1	TRBD2	TRBJ2-1
CASSPQTGRMDEQYF	TGCGCCAGCAGCCCTCAGACAGGGAGAATGGACGAGCAGTACTTC	15	many	TRBV4-3	TRBD1	TRBJ2-7
CASSFKVLWETQYF	TGTGCCAGCAGCTTTAAAGTGTTGTGGGAGACCCAGTACTTC	14	-	TRBV7-2	-	TRBJ2-5
CASSPIGTGGKETQYF	TGTGCCAGCAGCCCTATCGGAACGGGAGGGAAAGAGACCCAGTACTTC	16	-	TRBV13	TRBD2	TRBJ2-5
CATSDLRGTEAFF	TGTGCCACCAGTGATTTGAGGGGGACTGAAGCTTTCTTT	13	many	TRBV24-1	-	TRBJ1-1
CSARDLDAPYDNSPLHF	TGCAGTGCTAGAGATCTGGACGCACCCTATGATAATTCACCCCTCCACTTT	17	many	TRBV20-1	-	TRBJ1-6
CASSVGGAGATDTQYF	TGTGCCAGCAGCGTAGGAGGAGCGGGAGCCACAGATACGCAGTATTTT	16	few	TRBV9	TRBD2	TRBJ2-3
CATSDLGTTDTQYF	TGTGCCACCAGTGATTTAGGGACCACAGATACGCAGTATTTT	14	many	TRBV24-1	-	TRBJ2-3
CASSLDPSRKLFF	TGTGCCAGCAGCTTAGATCCGTCACGAAAACTGTTTTTT	13	many	TRBV7-9	-	TRBJ1-4
CASSPVSQGTEALF	TGTGCCAGTAGTCCCGTGAGCCAGGGCACTGAAGCTCTCTTT	14	-	TRBV19	-	TRBJ1-1
CASSWGTMFVGAGETQYF	TGTGCCAGCAGCTGGGGGACTATGTTCGTGGGAGCCGGGGAGACCCAGTACTTC	18	-	TRBV5-8	TRBD2	TRBJ2-5
CASSLEGLPRDEQFF	TGTGCCAGCAGCTTAGAGGGACTACCAAGGGATGAGCAGTTCTTC	15	few	TRBV7-2	TRBD2	TRBJ2-1
CASRGDRGPYEQYF	TGTGCCAGCAGAGGCGACAGGGGGCCGTACGAGCAGTACTTC	14	-	TRBV2	TRBD1	TRBJ2-7
CATSRDRYRGTYEQYF	TGTGCCACCAGCAGAGATCGGTACAGGGGAACCTACGAGCAGTACTTC	16	-	TRBV15	TRBD1	TRBJ2-7
CASSLKKDGWQNFQETQYF	TGTGCCAGCAGTTTAAAGAAGGATGGGTGGCAGAACTTCCAAGAGACCCAGTACTTC	19	many	TRBV28	-	TRBJ2-5
CATSRGVGTGINTQYF	TGTGCCACCAGCAGGGGTGTCGGGACAGGGATAAACACTCAGTACTTC	16	-	TRBV15	TRBD1	TRBJ2-4
CASSYSRDMPSDEQYF	TGTGCCAGCAGTTACTCGAGGGACATGCCGTCGGACGAGCAGTACTTC	16	-	TRBV6-2/TRBV6-3	-	TRBJ2-7
CATKLAGTFHF	TGTGCCACCAAACTGGCGGGGACCTTCCACTTT	11	few	TRBV19	-	TRBJ1-6
CASSITGTGSIGETQYF	TGTGCCAGCAGCATTACCGGGACAGGGAGCATTGGAGAGACCCAGTACTTC	17	-	TRBV11-2	TRBD1	TRBJ2-5
CSARAGEGTGELFF	TGCAGTGCTAGAGCGGGAGAGGGGACCGGGGAGCTGTTTTTT	14	many	TRBV20-1	-	TRBJ2-2
CATGPGQGLETQYF	TGTGCCACCGGACCGGGACAGGGCTTAGAGACCCAGTACTTC	14	few	TRBV27	TRBD1	TRBJ2-5
CASSAAELVNTGELFF	TGTGCCAGCAGTGCCGCGGAACTCGTTAACACCGGGGAGCTGTTTTTT	16	few	TRBV6-1	-	TRBJ2-2
CASLTSGRTYNEQIF	TGTGCCAGCCTGACTAGCGGGAGAACTTACAATGAGCAGATCTTC	15	few	TRBV7-2	TRBD2	TRBJ2-1
CSASGREGLADNYEQYF	TGCAGTGCTAGCGGCAGGGAGGGGCTAGCGGACAACTACGAGCAGTACTTC	17	-	TRBV20-1	TRBD2	TRBJ2-7
CASSLRGLAGEAGELFF	TGTGCCAGCAGCCTCAGGGGACTAGCGGGAGAGGCCGGGGAGCTGTTTTTT	17	-	TRBV7-3	TRBD2	TRBJ2-2
CASSFRWLDTQYF	TGTGCCAGCAGTTTCCGCTGGCTTGATACGCAGTATTTT	13	few	TRBV28	-	TRBJ2-3
CASSYIAEAFF	TGTGCCAGCAGTTACATCGCTGAAGCTTTCTTT	11	many	TRBV6-2/TRBV6-3	-	TRBJ1-1
CASSGQGASTDTQYF	TGTGCCAGCAGCGGACAGGGGGCATCCACAGATACGCAGTATTTT	15	many	TRBV2	TRBD1	TRBJ2-3
CASSLKTGAKTNTGELYF	TGTGCCAGCAGCCTAAAAACAGGGGCGAAAACGAACACCGGGGAGCTGTATTTT	18	-	TRBV21-1	-	TRBJ2-2
CASSLRATLSSPLHF	TGTGCCAGCAGTTTGCGGGCGACTTTGAGTTCACCCCTCCACTTT	15	-	TRBV28	-	TRBJ1-6